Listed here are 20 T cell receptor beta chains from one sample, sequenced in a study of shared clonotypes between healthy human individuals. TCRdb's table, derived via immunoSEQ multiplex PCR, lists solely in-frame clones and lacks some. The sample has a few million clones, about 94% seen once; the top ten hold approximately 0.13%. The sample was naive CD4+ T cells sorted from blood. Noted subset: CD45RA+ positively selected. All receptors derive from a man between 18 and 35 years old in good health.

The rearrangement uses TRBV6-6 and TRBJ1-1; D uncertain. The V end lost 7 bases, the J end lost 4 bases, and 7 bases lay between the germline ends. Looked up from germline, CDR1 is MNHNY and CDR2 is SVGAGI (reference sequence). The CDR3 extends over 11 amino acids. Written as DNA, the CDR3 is TGTGCCAGCATAGGAGGCACTGAAGCTTTCTTT. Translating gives CASIGGTEAFF.

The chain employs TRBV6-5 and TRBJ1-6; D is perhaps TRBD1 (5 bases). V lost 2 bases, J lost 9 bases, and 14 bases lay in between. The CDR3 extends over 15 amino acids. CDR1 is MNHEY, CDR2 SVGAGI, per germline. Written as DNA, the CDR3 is TGTGCCAGCAGTTACGCCGGGATGGGGGGTTCACCCCTCCACTTT. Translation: CASSYAGMGGSPLHF.

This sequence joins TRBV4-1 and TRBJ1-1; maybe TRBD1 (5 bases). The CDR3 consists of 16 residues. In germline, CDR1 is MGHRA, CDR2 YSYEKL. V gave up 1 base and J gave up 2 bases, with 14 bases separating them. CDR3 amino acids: CASSQATTRVNTEAFF. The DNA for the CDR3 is TGCGCCAGCAGCCAAGCCACAACCAGGGTAAACACTGAAGCTTTCTTT.

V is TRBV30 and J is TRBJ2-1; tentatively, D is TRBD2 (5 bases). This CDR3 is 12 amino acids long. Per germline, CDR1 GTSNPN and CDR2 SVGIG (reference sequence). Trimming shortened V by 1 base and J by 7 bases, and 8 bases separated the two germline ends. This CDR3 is CAWSARGNEQFF. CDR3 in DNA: TGTGCCTGGAGTGCTCGAGGGAATGAGCAGTTCTTC.

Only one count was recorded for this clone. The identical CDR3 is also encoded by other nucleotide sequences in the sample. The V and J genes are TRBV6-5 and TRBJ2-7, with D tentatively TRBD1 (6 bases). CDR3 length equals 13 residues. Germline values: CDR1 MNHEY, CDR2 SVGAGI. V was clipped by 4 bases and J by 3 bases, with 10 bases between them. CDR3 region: CASSLGQVYEQYF. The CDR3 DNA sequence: TGTGCCAGCAGTTTGGGACAAGTCTACGAGCAGTACTTC.

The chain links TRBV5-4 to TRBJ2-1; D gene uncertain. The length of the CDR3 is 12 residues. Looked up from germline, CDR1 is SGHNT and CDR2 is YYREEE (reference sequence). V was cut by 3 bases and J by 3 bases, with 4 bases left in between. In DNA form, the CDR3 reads TGTGCCAGCAGCTACTACTACAATGAGCAGTTCTTC. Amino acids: CASSYYYNEQFF.

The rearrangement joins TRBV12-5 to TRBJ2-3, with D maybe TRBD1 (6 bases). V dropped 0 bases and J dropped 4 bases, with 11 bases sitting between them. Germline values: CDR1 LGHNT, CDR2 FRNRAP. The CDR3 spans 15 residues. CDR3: CASGLVQGLSDTQYF. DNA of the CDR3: TGTGCTAGTGGTTTGGTACAGGGTTTGTCAGATACGCAGTATTTT.

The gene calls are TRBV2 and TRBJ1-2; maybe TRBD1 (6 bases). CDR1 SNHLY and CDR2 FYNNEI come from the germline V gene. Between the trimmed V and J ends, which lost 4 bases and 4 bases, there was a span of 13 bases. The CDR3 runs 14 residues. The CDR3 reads CASSGTGLGYGYTF. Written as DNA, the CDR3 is TGTGCCAGCAGTGGCACAGGGCTCGGCTATGGCTACACCTTC.

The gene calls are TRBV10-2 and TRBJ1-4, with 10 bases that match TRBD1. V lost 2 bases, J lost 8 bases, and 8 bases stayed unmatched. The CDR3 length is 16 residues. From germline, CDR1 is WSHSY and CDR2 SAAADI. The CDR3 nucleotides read TGCGCCAGCAGTGAGCCGGGACAGGGGTTGGGGGAAAAACTGTTTTTT. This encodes CASSEPGQGLGEKLFF.

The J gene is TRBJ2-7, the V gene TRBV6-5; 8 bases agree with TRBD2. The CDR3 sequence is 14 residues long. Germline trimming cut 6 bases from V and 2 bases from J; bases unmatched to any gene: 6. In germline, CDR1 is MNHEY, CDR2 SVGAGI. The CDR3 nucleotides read TGTGCCAGCAGAATACGGGGGGGTGCCTACGAGCAGTACTTC. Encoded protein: CASRIRGGAYEQYF.

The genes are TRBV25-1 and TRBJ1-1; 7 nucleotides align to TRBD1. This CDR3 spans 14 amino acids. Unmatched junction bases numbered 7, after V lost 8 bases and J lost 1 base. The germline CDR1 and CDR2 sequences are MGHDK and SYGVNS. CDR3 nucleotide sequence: TGTGCCAGCCGCCCTGGGACAGCGAACACTGAAGCTTTCTTT. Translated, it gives CASRPGTANTEAFF.

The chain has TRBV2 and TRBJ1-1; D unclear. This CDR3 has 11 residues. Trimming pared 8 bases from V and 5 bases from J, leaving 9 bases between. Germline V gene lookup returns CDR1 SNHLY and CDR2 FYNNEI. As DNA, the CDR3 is TGTGCCAGCGTATTAAGGACTGAAGCTTTCTTT. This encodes CASVLRTEAFF.

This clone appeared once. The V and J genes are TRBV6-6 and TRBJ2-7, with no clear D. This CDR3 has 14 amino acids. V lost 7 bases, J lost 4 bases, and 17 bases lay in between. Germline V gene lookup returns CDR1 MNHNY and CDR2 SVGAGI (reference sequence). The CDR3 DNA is TGTGCCAGCACCCACGAGCCTTTTGAGTACGAGCAGTACTTC. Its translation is CASTHEPFEYEQYF.

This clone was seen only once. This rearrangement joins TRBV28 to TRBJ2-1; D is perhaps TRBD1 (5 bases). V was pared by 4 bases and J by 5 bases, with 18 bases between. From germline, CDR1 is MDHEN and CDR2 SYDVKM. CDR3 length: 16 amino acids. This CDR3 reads CASSSTATPLNNEQFF. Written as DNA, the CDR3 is TGTGCCAGCAGTTCGACAGCCACCCCACTTAACAATGAGCAGTTCTTC.

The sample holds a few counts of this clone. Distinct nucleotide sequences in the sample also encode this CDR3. Written as DNA, the CDR3 is TGTGCCAGCAGTTACTCGGGAGAGACCCAGTACTTC. Translation gives CASSYSGETQYF. V and J are TRBV6-5 and TRBJ2-5; D uncertain. The V and J ends lost 0 bases and 4 bases respectively, with 3 bases between them. In germline, CDR1 is MNHEY, CDR2 SVGAGI. This CDR3 is 12 amino acids long.

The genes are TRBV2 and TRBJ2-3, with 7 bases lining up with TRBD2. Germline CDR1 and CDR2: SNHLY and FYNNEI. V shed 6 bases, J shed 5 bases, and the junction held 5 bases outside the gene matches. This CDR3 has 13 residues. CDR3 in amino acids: CASSAIAGDTQYF. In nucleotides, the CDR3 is TGTGCCAGCAGCGCTATAGCGGGAGATACGCAGTATTTT.

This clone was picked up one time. The CDR3, as DNA: TGTGCCATCGTAACTTTCCCCGACAGTTTGGAGGGCTACACCTTC. Protein: CAIVTFPDSLEGYTF. The rearrangement uses TRBV10-3 and TRBJ1-2, with D tentatively TRBD1 (5 bases). Per the germline V gene, CDR1 is ENHRY and CDR2 is SYGVKD. The length of the CDR3 is 15 residues. Trimming removed 8 bases from V and 8 bases from J, with 24 bases in between.

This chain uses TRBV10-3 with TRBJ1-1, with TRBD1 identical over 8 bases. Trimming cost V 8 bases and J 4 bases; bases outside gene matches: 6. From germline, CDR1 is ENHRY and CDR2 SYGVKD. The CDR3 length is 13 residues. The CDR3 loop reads CAIGTGAGTEAFF. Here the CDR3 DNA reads TGTGCCATCGGGACAGGTGCCGGCACTGAAGCTTTCTTT.

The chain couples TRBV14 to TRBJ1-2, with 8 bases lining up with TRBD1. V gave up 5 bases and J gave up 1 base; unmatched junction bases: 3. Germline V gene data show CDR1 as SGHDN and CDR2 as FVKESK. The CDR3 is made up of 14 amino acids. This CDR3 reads CASSSRGLNYGYTF. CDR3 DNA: TGTGCCAGCAGCTCCAGGGGGCTTAACTATGGCTACACCTTC.

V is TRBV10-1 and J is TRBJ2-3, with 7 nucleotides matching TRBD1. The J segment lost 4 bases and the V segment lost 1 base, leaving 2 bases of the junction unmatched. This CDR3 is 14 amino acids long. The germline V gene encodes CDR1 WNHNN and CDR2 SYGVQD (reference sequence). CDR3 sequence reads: CASSELGQPDTQYF. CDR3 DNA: TGCGCCAGCAGTGAGTTGGGACAGCCAGATACGCAGTATTTT.